This TCR beta chain came from a study of cytomegalovirus exposure and HLA in healthy donors. The study ran its PCR with 60 Vbeta and 13 Jbeta primers. TCRdb keeps only in-frame clones here, not all; method: immunoSEQ multiplex PCR. The data show 200,000 to 250,000 clones, approximately 70% seen once. Germline V gives CDR1 SGHTA, CDR2 FQGNSA. CDR3 length: 14 residues. V gave up 5 bases and J gave up 5 bases; unmatched junction bases: 7. The sample consisted of PBMCs. This sequence was found in a man aged 35-49 years in good health and CMV-seropositive. V usage is TRBV7-2 and J usage is TRBJ2-5; 8 nucleotides align to TRBD1. The CDR3 DNA reads TGTGCCAGCAGCGTTCCCAGACAGGGGGAGACCCAGTACTTC. Protein product: CASSVPRQGETQYF.